This TCR beta chain was retrieved from a study of blood T cells in healthy people across ages. Study-wide findings and caveats: It was not known whether donors were CMV positive (a possible confounder of expanded clonotype changes).

A second about 6 to 12 cycle PCR used barcoded and J-beta primers. In TCRdb, the 5' RACE reads were re-called with MiXCR into one record per CDR3 protein. The table lists about a million distinct CDR3 sequences, roughly half of them singletons. Healthy Caucasian individuals from Russia aged roughly 6 to 95 were enrolled as donors. About this clonotype: The antigen remains unidentified.

The receptor's source is an older woman in good health. The sequenced sample consisted of blood.

The CDR3 region is CATTAAGINQPQHF. The CDR3 nucleotides read TGTGCCACTACAGCGGCGGGGATCAATCAGCCCCAGCATTTT. The chain joins TRBV12-3 or TRBV12-4 to TRBJ1-5; the D is unclear. The CDR3 runs to 14 residues. The germline V and J ends were trimmed by 10 bases and 3 bases, with 16 bases remaining between them.